What follows are 9 T cell receptor beta chains derived from one specimen sequenced in a study of blood T cell repertoires in COVID-19. TCRdb's table, derived via immunoSEQ multiplex PCR, lists solely in-frame clones and lacks some. The table shows some 240,000 clones, with over 80% occurring only once. Sequencing was done on a sample of PBMCs or T cells enriched from blood (not recorded which). These receptor sequences come from a woman in her 40s who had been exposed to COVID-19.

The rearrangement uses TRBV5-1 and TRBJ1-2; 7 bases are a match to TRBD1. The CDR3 has 15 amino acids. From germline, CDR1 is SGHRS and CDR2 YFSETQ. With V trimmed by 0 bases and J by 4 bases, 6 bases remained unmatched. Here the CDR3 DNA reads TGCGCCAGCAGCTTGGAGGGGGCGCTAACCTATGGCTACACCTTC. It is translated as CASSLEGALTYGYTF.

This chain uses TRBV19 with TRBJ1-6; 8 positions agree with TRBD1. Germline CDR1 is LNHDA and CDR2 is SQIVND (reference sequence). V lost 6 bases to trimming and J lost 4 bases; unmatched junction nucleotides: 2. This CDR3 has 14 residues. The CDR3 sequence is CASSWTGYNSPLHF. DNA of the CDR3: TGTGCCAGTAGCTGGACAGGGTATAATTCACCCCTCCACTTT.

The V gene is TRBV27, the J gene TRBJ1-5, with D hard to call. The germline CDR1 and CDR2 sequences are MNHEY and SMNVEV (reference sequence). The CDR3 has 14 residues. Deletions cut 6 bases from V and 12 bases from J, with 21 bases between. CDR3 residues: CASSPTKYSTLQHF. CDR3 sequence (DNA): TGTGCCAGCAGCCCTACCAAATATTCTACGCTCCAGCATTTT.

The chain has TRBV7-3 and TRBJ1-1; D is possibly TRBD1 (5 bases). Germline CDR1 is SGHTA and CDR2 is FQGTGA. The CDR3 length is 15 residues. V gave up 5 bases and J gave up 1 base, with 14 bases separating them. The CDR3 region has the DNA TGTGCCAGCAGCGAGGGCCACGGGGGGAACACTGAAGCTTTCTTT. Its protein is CASSEGHGGNTEAFF.

The CDR3 is CASSPLGQFNQPQHF. The CDR3 DNA reads TGTGCCAGCAGTCCCCTGGGGCAGTTCAATCAGCCCCAGCATTTT. The chain employs TRBV2 and TRBJ1-5, with a tentative D call TRBD1 (5 bases). The ends were cut back, 5 bases at V and 3 bases at J, with 14 bases in the middle. This CDR3 spans 15 amino acids. CDR1 and CDR2 (germline): SNHLY, FYNNEI.

This sequence joins TRBV19 and TRBJ1-1, with 7 bases fitting TRBD1. The germline CDR1 and CDR2 sequences are LNHDA and SQIVND (reference sequence). This CDR3 spans 15 amino acids. J lost 4 bases, V lost 5 bases, and 10 bases had no gene match. The CDR3, as DNA: TGTGCCAGTAGTCTGGGGACAGCCGGAGGCACTGAAGCTTTCTTT. Protein product: CASSLGTAGGTEAFF.

The rearrangement uses TRBV5-4 and TRBJ2-3; D call uncertain. CDR1 is SGHNT, CDR2 YYREEE, per germline (reference sequence). Trimming cost V 4 bases and J 0 bases, with 9 bases left between them. The CDR3 contains 14 residues. The CDR3: CASSGGYSTDTQYF. The DNA of the CDR3 is TGTGCCAGCAGCGGCGGCTATAGCACAGATACGCAGTATTTT.

The chain has TRBV7-8 and TRBJ2-1, with D uncertain. From germline, CDR1 is SGHVS and CDR2 FQNEAQ. V was trimmed by 4 bases and J by 6 bases, leaving 10 bases between them. This CDR3 has 13 amino acids. The CDR3 is CASSSLVGNEQFF. The CDR3 nucleotides read TGTGCCAGCAGCTCCCTAGTCGGCAATGAGCAGTTCTTC.

This clone showed up just a few times. The V gene is TRBV10-3, the J gene TRBJ1-5; D ambiguous. Trimming shortened V by 2 bases and J by 6 bases, and 8 bases separated the two germline ends. This CDR3 has 13 amino acids. Germline V gene data show CDR1 as ENHRY and CDR2 as SYGVKD. The CDR3 sequence is CAISEGPGQPQHF. The CDR3, as DNA: TGTGCCATCAGTGAGGGCCCGGGTCAGCCCCAGCATTTT.